What follows is one T cell receptor (beta chain) and its context. Its target is not known. This sample is drawn from a study of T cell repertoires in cytomegalovirus infection. TCRdb fed the reads into MiXCR, producing one record per CDR3 protein. The sample holds under 200,000 distinct CDR3 sequences, about a fifth seen once. This material consisted of CD8+ T cells from cultured PBMCs, taken from culture after CMV antigen stimulation. The source of this sequence is a human donor in good health (CMV status not recorded). Some clones in this sample may be carry-over from other donors' samples.

The CDR3: CASTPNRANTEAFF. Written as DNA, the CDR3 is TGTGCCAGCACCCCGAACAGGGCTAACACTGAAGCTTTCTTT. V usage is TRBV6-2 or TRBV6-3 and J usage is TRBJ1-1; possible D gene TRBD1, 6 bases. Trimming took off 7 bases at V and 2 bases at J, with 14 bases between the two ends. Germline loops: CDR1 MNHEY, CDR2 SVGEGT. CDR3 size: 14 residues.